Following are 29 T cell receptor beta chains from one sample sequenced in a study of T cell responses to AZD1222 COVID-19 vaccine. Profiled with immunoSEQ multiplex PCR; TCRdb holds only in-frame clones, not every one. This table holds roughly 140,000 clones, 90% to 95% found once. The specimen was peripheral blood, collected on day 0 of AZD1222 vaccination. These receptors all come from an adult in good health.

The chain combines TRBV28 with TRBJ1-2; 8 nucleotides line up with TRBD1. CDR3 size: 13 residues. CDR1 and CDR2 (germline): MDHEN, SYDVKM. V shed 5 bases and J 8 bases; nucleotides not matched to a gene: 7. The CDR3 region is CASSVRQGRGYTF. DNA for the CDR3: TGTGCCAGCAGTGTAAGACAGGGGCGAGGCTACACCTTC.

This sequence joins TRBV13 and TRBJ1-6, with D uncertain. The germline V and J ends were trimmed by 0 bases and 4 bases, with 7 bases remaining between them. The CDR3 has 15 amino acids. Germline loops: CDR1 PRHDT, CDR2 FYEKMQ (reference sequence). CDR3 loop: CASSLGGSYNSPLHF. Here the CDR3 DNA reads TGTGCCAGCAGCTTAGGAGGCAGTTATAATTCACCCCTCCACTTT.

DNA of the CDR3: TGCGCCAGCAGCCAAGCAGGGTCAGTCTTTGGCTACACCTTC. It is translated as CASSQAGSVFGYTF. The chain carries TRBV4-1 and TRBJ1-2, with D perhaps matching TRBD1 (5 bases). The germline gives CDR1 MGHRA, CDR2 YSYEKL. V was trimmed by 1 base and J by 7 bases, leaving 13 bases between them. The CDR3 runs to 14 residues.

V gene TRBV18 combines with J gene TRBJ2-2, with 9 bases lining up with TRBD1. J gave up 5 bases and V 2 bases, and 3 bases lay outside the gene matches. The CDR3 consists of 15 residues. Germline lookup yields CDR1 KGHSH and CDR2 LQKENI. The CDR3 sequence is CASSPGTGKTGELFF. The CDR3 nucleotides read TGTGCCAGCTCACCAGGGACAGGGAAGACCGGGGAGCTGTTTTTT.

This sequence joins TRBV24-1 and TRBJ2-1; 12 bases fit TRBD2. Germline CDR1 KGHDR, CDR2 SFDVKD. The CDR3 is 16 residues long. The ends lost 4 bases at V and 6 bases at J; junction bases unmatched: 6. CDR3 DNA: TGTGCCACCAGTGACCCCGGACTAGCGGGAATCAATGAGCAGTTCTTC. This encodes CATSDPGLAGINEQFF.

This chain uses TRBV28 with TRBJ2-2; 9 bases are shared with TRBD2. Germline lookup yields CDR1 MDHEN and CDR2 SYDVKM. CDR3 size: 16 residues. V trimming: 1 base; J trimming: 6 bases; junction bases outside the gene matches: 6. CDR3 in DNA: TGTGCCAGCAGTTTATCCGGGAGCGGGAGGTCCGGGGAGCTGTTTTTT. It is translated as CASSLSGSGRSGELFF.

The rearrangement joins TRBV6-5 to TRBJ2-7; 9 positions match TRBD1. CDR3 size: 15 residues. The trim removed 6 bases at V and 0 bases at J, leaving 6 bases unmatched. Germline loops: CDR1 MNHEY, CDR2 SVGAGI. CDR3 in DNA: TGTGCCAGCAGCCCGGGACAGGGAGTCTCCTACGAGCAGTACTTC. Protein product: CASSPGQGVSYEQYF.

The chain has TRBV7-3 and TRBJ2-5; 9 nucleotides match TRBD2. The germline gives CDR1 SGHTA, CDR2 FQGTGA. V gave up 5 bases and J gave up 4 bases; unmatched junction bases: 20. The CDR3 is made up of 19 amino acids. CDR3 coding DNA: TGTGCCAGCAGCCCGGCTTCTAAGAGCGGGAGGAGGACGCGAGAGACCCAGTACTTC. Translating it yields CASSPASKSGRRTRETQYF.

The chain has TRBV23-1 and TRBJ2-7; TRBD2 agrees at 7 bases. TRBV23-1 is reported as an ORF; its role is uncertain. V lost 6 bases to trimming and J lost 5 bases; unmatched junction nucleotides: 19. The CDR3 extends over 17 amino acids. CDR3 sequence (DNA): TGCGCCAGCAGCTTAGAAATAGGGGTGGCGGGAGTACACGAGCAGTACTTC. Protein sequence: CASSLEIGVAGVHEQYF.

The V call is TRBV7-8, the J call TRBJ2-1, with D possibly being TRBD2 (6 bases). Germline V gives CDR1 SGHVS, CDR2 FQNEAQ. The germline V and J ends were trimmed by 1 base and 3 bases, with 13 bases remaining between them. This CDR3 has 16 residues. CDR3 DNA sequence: TGTGCCAGCAGCTTAGGGAGGGCTTTACTCTACAATGAGCAGTTCTTC. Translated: CASSLGRALLYNEQFF.

CDR3 sequence (DNA): TGTGCCAGCTCACCACCGGGACAGGGTGAGGGCTACACCTTC. It is translated as CASSPPGQGEGYTF. The genes are TRBV18 and TRBJ1-2; 9 bases agree with TRBD1. CDR1 is KGHSH and CDR2 is LQKENI in the germline V gene. The ends lost 0 bases at V and 8 bases at J; junction bases unmatched: 4. This CDR3 is 14 amino acids long.

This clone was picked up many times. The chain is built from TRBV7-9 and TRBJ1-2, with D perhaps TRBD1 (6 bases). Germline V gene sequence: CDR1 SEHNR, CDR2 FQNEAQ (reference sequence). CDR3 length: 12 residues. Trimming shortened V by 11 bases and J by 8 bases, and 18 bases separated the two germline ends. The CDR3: CAGTRQVAGYTF. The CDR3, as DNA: TGTGCCGGAACCCGACAGGTTGCAGGCTACACCTTC.

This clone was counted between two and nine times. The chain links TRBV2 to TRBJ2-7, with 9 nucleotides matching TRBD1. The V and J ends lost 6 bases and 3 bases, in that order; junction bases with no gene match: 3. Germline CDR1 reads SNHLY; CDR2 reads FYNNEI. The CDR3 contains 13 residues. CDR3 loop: CASRRQGGYEQYF. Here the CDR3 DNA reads TGTGCCAGCAGAAGACAGGGGGGCTACGAGCAGTACTTC.

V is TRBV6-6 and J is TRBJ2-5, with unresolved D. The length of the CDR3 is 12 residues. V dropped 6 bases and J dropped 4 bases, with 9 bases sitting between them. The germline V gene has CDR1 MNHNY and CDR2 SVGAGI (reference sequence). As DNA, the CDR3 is TGTGCCAGCAGCCGAGGTGTAGAGACCCAGTACTTC. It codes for CASSRGVETQYF.

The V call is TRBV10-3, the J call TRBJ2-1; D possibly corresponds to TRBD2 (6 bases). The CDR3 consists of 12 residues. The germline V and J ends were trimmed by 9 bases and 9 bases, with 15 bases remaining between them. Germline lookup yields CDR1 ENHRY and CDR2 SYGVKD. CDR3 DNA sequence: TGTGCCATGGGGACTGCCCCCGGTGAGCAGTTCTTC. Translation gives CAMGTAPGEQFF.

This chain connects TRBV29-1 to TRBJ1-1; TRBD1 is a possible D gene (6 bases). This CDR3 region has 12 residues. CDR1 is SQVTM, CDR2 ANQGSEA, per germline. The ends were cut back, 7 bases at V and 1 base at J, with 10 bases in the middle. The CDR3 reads CSASDRNTEAFF. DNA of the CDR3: TGCAGCGCCTCGGACAGGAACACTGAAGCTTTCTTT.

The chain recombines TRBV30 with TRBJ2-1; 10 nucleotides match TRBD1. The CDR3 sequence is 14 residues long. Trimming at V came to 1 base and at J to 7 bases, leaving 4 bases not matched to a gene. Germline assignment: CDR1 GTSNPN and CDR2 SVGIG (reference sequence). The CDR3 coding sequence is TGTGCCTGGAGTGGGGGACAGGGGTTGAATGAGCAGTTCTTC. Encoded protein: CAWSGGQGLNEQFF.

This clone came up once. The CDR3 nucleotides are TGTGCCAGCAGTGACGGGACTGGCTACGAGCAGTACTTC. Amino acids: CASSDGTGYEQYF. V is TRBV25-1 and J is TRBJ2-7, with D possibly TRBD2 on 6 matching bases. The CDR3 is made up of 13 amino acids. Per the germline V gene, CDR1 is MGHDK and CDR2 is SYGVNS. Trimming stripped 3 bases from V and 3 bases from J, with 9 bases between.

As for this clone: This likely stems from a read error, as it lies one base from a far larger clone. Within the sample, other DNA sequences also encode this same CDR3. The DNA for the CDR3 is TGTGCCAGTAGCGGACAAGGGATTTGGACTGAAGCTTTCTTT. Translation gives CASSGQGIWTEAFF. The chain employs TRBV19 and TRBJ1-1; the D gene is possibly TRBD1 (5 bases). Germline loops: CDR1 LNHDA, CDR2 SQIVND (reference sequence). Trimming pared 6 bases from V and 5 bases from J, leaving 16 bases between. The CDR3 consists of 14 residues.

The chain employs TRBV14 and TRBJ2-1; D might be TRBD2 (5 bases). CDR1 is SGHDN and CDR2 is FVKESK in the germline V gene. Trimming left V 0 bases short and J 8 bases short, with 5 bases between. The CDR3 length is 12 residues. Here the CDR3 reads CASSQDSDEQFF. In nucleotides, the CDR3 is TGTGCCAGCAGCCAAGATAGCGATGAGCAGTTCTTC. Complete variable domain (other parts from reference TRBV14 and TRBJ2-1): EAGVTQFPSHSVIEKGQTVTLRCDPISGHDNLYWYRRVMGKEIKFLLHFVKESKQDESGMPNNRFLAERTGGTYSTLKVQPAELEDSGVYFCASSQDSDEQFFGPGTRLTVL.

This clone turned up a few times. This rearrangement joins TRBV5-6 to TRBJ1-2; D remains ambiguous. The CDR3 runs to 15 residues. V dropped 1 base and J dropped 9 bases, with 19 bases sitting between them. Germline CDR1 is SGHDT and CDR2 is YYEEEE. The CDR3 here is CASSLYPPGSRSYTF. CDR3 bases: TGTGCCAGCAGCTTGTACCCCCCGGGCAGTAGGAGCTACACCTTC.

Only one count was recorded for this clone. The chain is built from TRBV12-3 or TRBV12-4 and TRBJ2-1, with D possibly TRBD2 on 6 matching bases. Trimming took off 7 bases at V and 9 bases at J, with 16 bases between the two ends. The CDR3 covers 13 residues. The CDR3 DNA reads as TGTGCCAGCACAGCGGGCGACGTGGGTGAGCAGTTCTTC. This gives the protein CASTAGDVGEQFF.

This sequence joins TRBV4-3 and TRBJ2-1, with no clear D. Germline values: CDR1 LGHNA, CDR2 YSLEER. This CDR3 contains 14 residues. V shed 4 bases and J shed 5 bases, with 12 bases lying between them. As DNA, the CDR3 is TGCGCCAGCAGCCCCCGTAGGTTCGACAATGAGCAGTTCTTC. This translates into CASSPRRFDNEQFF.

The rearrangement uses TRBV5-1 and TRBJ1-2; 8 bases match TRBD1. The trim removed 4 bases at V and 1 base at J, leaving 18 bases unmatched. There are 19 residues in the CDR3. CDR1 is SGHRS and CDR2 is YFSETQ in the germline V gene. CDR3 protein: CASSPTPGQGHTYNYGYTF. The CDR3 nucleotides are TGCGCCAGCAGCCCCACCCCCGGACAGGGCCATACTTATAACTATGGCTACACCTTC.

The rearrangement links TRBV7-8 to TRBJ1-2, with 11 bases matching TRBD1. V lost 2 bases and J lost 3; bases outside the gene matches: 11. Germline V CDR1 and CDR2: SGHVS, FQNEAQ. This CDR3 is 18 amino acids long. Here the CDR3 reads CASSLSASRTGGHYGYTF. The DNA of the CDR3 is TGTGCCAGCAGCTTAAGCGCCTCAAGGACAGGGGGCCACTATGGCTACACCTTC.

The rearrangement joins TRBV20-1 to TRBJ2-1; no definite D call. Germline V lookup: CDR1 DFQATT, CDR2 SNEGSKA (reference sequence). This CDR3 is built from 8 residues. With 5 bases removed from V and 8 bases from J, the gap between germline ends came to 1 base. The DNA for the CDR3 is TGCAGTGCTTATGAGCAGTTCTTC. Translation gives CSAYEQFF.

This CDR3 reads CASSLGLAGAQETQYF. The CDR3 region has the DNA TGTGCCAGCAGCCTCGGACTAGCGGGAGCCCAAGAGACCCAGTACTTC. This chain uses TRBV3-1 (or the pseudogene TRBV3-2) with TRBJ2-5, with 13 bases that match TRBD2. Germline CDR1 and CDR2: LGHDT and YNNKEL (reference sequence). V dropped 4 bases and J dropped 1; count of bases not matched to a gene: 3. This CDR3 contains 16 residues.

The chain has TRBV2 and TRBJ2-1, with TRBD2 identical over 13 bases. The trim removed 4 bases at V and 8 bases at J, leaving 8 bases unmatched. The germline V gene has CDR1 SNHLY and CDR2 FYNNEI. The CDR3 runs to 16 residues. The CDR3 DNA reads TGTGCCAGCAGTGGGACTAGCGGGAGTCCTGCCGATGAGCAGTTCTTC. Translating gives CASSGTSGSPADEQFF.

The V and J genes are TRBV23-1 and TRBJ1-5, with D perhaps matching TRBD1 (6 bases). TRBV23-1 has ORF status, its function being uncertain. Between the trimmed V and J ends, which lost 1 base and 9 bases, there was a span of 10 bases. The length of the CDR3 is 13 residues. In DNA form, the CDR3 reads TGCGCCAGCAGTCAATTCGGGGGCCTGCCCCAGCATTTT. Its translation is CASSQFGGLPQHF.